These 2 T cell receptor beta chains were sequenced from one sample in a study of blood T cell repertoires in COVID-19. Libraries were prepared by immunoSEQ multiplex PCR; TCRdb keeps only in-frame clonotypes and omits some of them. The table has fewer than 400,000 clones, around 90% seen once; the top ten hold about 3%. Input material: peripheral blood. The receptor source for this set is a human donor in a cohort sampled during active COVID-19.

V usage is TRBV6-6 and J usage is TRBJ2-5; perhaps TRBD1 as D (5 bases). V dropped 4 bases and J dropped 2 bases, with 17 bases sitting between them. Germline V gene sequence: CDR1 MNHNY, CDR2 SVGAGI (reference sequence). The length of the CDR3 is 16 residues. This chain's CDR3 is CASSSPIVRAQETQYF. The CDR3 nucleotides are TGTGCCAGCAGTTCCCCTATCGTCAGGGCTCAAGAGACCCAGTACTTC.

On this clone: At the DNA level, this CDR3 is encoded by other sequences in the same sample as well. The V and J genes are TRBV18 and TRBJ2-5; weak D call: TRBD2 (5 bases). Germline CDR1 is KGHSH and CDR2 is LQKENI. The V end was cut by 1 base, the J end by 4 bases, with 10 bases between. The CDR3 runs 14 residues. CDR3 region: CASSPRGEGETQYF. The CDR3 nucleotides are TGTGCCAGCTCACCACGGGGTGAGGGAGAGACCCAGTACTTC.